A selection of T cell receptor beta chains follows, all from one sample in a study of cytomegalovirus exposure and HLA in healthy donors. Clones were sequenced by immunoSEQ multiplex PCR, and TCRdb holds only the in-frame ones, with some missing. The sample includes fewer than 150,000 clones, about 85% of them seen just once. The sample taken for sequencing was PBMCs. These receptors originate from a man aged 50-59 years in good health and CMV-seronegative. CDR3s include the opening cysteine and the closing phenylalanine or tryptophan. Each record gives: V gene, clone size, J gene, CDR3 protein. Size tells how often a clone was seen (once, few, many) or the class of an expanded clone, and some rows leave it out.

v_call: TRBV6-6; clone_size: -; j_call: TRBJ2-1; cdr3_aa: CASSPAGGGWDEQFF
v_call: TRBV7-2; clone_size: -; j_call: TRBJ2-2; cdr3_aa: CASSLAGAGGELFF
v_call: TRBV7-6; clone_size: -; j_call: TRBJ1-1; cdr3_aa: CASSQWTGGNTEAFF
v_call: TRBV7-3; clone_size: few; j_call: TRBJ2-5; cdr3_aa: CASSLLAGEETQYF
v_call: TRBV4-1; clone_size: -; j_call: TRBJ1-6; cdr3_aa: CASSQESRSYSGSPLHF
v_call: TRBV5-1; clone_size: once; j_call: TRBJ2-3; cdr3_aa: CASSLSLSGILATDTQYF
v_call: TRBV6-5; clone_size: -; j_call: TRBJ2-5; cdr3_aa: CASSLQGALKETQYF
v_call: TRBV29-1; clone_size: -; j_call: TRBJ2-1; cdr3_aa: CSVVRDNEQFF
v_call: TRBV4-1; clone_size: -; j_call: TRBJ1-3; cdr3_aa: CASSQGPSGNTIYF
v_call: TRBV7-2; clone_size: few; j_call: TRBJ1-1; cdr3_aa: CASSIRAGDTEAFF
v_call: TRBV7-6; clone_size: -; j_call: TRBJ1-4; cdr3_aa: CASRPVLDRLYATNEKLFF
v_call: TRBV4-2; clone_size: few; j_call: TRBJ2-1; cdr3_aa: CASSQDPHQGEQFF
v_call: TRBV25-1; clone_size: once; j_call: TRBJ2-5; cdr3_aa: CASSLKGETQYF
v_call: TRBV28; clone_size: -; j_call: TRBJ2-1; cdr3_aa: CASSPHPGLPWDEQFF
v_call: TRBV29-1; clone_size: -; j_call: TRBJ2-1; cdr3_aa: CSGGQGLYNEQFF
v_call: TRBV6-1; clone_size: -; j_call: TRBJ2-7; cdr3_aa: CASQTGGGPYEQYF
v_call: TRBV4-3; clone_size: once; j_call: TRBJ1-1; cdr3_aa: CASSQGGWETEAFF
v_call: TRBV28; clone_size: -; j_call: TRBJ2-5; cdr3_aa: CASSLVRGETQYF
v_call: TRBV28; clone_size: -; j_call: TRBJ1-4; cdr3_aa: CASSRDTNEKLFF
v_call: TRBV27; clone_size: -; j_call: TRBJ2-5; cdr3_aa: CASSGGQGGETQYF
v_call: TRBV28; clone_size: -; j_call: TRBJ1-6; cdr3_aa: CASSPRRTANNSPLHF
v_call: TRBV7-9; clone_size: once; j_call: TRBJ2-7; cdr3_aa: CASSSTGTSSYEQYF
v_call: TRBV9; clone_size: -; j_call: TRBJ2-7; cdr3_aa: CASSPRDRVISYEQYF
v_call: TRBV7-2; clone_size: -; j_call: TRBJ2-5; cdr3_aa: CASSLVGSGETQYF
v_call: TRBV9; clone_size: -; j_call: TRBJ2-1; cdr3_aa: CASSGSGSSYNEQFF
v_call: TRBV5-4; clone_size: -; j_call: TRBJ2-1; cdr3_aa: CASSVDQGGEQFF
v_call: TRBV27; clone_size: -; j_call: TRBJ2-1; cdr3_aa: CASSRTGQDGEQFF
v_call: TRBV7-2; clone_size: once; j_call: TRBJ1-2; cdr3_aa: CASSFRTGPNVTF
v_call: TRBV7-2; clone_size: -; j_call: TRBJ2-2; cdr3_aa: CASSLGSGSPGELVF
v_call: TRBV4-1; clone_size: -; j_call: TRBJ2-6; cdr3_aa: CASSWTVAGGGGANVLTF
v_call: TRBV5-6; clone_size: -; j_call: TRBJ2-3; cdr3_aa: CASSLGLAGTSTDTQYF
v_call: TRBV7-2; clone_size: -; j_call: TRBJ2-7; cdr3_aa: CASSLVATLYEQYF
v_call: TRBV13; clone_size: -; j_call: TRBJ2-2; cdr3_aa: CASSPGLAGTGELFF
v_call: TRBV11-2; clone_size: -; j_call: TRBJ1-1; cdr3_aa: CASSLGQPEAFF
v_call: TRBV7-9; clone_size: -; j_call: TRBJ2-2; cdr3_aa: CASSQLSGLAGLNTGELFF
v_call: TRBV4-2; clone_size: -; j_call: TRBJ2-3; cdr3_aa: CASSQGEDREGDTQYF
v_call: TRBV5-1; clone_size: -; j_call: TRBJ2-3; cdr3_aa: CASSSGQGTDTQYF
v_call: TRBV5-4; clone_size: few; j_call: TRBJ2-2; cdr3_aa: CASSTDPLAVNTGELFF
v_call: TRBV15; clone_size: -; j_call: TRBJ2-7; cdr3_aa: CATSPHPGTEAYEQYF
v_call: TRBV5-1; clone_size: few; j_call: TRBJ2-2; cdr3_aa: CASSPILGLAGNSPGELFF
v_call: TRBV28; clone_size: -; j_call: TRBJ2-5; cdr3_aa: CASSETSGGRETQYF
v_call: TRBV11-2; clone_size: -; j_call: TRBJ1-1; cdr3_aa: CASSLSKAFF
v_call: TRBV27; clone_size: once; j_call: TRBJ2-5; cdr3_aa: CASSFDRGRETQYF
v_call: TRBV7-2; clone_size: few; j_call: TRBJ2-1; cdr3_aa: CASSLVFNEQFF
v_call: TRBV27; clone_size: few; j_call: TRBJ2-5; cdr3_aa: CASRPISVAGRETQYF
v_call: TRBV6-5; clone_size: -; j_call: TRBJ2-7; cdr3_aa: CASSYSGTTYEQYF
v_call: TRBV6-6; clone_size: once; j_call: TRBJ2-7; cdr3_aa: CASSPGRTYEQYF
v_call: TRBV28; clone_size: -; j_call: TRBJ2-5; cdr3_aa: CASSSRDMGETQYF
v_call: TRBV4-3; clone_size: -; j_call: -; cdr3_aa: CASSQERGGTYEQYF
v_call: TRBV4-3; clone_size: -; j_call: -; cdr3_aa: CASSQVTGFSSYEQYF
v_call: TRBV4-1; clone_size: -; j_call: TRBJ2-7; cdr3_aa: CASSQGPGVWRPYEQYF
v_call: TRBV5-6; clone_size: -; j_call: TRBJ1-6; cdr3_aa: CASSYRVRNSPLHF
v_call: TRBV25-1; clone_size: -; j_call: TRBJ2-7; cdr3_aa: CASSEWGTVYEQYF